The rows below give T cell receptor beta chains drawn from one sample of a study of post-analysis software for immune sequencing data. TCRdb recomputed calls from the PCR reads with MiXCR, one row per CDR3 protein. Of approximately 250,000 distinct CDR3 sequences listed, just over 35% are singletons. Sample: blood. The receptors derive from a girl aged 10-17 years with multiple sclerosis. CDR3s include the opening cysteine and the closing phenylalanine or tryptophan. The D gene is left open where the match is weak. Not all rows give a size; the values are once, few, many and, for expanded clones, a class.

TRBJ1-2	TRBV7-3	.	.	CASSVDGRDNYGYTF	TGTGCCAGCAGCGTAGATGGACGGGATAACTATGGCTACACCTTC
TRBJ2-5	TRBV20-1	many	.	CSAKTSGETQYF	TGCAGTGCTAAGACTAGTGGGGAGACCCAGTACTTC
TRBJ2-1	TRBV29-1	.	TRBD2	CSETSSSYNEQFF	TGCAGCGAGACTAGCTCGTCCTACAATGAGCAGTTCTTC
TRBJ1-2	TRBV5-1	.	TRBD1	CASSLEPGGNNYGYTF	TGCGCCAGCAGCTTGGAGCCAGGGGGCAACAACTATGGCTACACCTTC
TRBJ2-5	TRBV5-1	.	TRBD2	CASSTPGLAGPDPQKTQYF	TGCGCCAGCAGCACACCGGGACTAGCGGGCCCAGATCCGCAAAAGACCCAGTACTTC
TRBJ1-1	TRBV28	few	.	CASSLVGAEAFF	TGTGCCAGCAGTTTGGTGGGAGCTGAAGCTTTCTTT
TRBJ2-2	TRBV12-5	.	.	CASGLNPDSLRITGELFF	TGTGCTAGTGGTTTGAACCCGGACTCCCTACGTATCACCGGGGAGCTGTTTTTT
TRBJ2-5	TRBV6-2/TRBV6-3	few	.	CASSYSMIQETQYF	TGTGCCAGCAGTTACAGCATGATCCAAGAGACCCAGTACTTC
TRBJ2-1	TRBV5-1	many	TRBD2	CASSIGLAGDEQFF	TGCGCCAGCAGCATAGGACTAGCGGGAGATGAGCAGTTCTTC
TRBJ2-2	TRBV20-1	.	TRBD2	CSARGQLAGTGERFF	TGCAGTGCTAGAGGCCAACTAGCGGGGACCGGGGAGCGGTTTTTT
TRBJ1-1	TRBV12-3/TRBV12-4	.	.	CTSSLGGNTEAFF	TGTACCAGCAGTTTAGGGGGGAACACTGAAGCTTTCTTT
TRBJ2-1	TRBV7-2	.	TRBD2	CASSLAPGAGTSANEQFF	TGTGCCAGCAGCTTAGCCCCGGGAGCCGGGACTAGCGCGAATGAGCAGTTCTTC
TRBJ1-1	TRBV29-1	many	.	CSAGPLNTEAFF	TGCAGCGCGGGACCATTGAACACTGAAGCTTTCTTT
TRBJ2-3	TRBV20-1	.	TRBD2	CSASLSSGRATDTQYF	TGCAGTGCTAGCCTCTCTAGCGGGAGGGCCACTGATACGCAGTATTTT
TRBJ2-5	TRBV4-2	.	.	CASSQVGGNQETQYF	TGTGCCAGCAGCCAAGTGGGGGGCAACCAAGAGACCCAGTACTTC
TRBJ1-1	TRBV15	few	.	CATSRPPGDEAFF	TGTGCCACCAGCAGACCTCCAGGGGATGAAGCTTTCTTT
TRBJ1-6	TRBV6-1	many	.	CASRGPGAQPLHF	TGTGCCAGCAGGGGACCCGGGGCACAACCCCTCCACTTT
TRBJ2-1	TRBV19	.	TRBD2	CASSTSGGSYNEQFF	TGTGCCAGTAGTACTAGCGGGGGCTCCTACAATGAGCAGTTCTTC
TRBJ2-1	TRBV6-2/TRBV6-3	.	.	CATTYSGYNEQFF	TGTGCCACCACTTATTCGGGGTACAATGAGCAGTTCTTC
TRBJ2-7	TRBV10-3	.	TRBD2	CAISVETSGYEQYF	TGTGCCATCAGTGTGGAGACTAGCGGATACGAGCAGTACTTC
TRBJ1-1	TRBV6-2/TRBV6-3	many	.	CASSSREAGLNTEAFF	TGTGCCAGCAGCTCACGGGAGGCCGGGTTGAACACTGAAGCTTTCTTT
TRBJ2-1	TRBV14	.	.	CASSQGRLNEQFF	TGTGCCAGCAGCCAAGGGAGGCTCAATGAGCAGTTCTTC
TRBJ2-1	TRBV28	many	.	CATKAASRSNEQFF	TGTGCCACCAAGGCAGCCTCGAGGTCCAATGAGCAGTTCTTC
TRBJ2-1	TRBV10-2	many	.	CASIRPRETSAGEQFF	TGCGCCAGCATTAGGCCCCGGGAGACCTCGGCGGGCGAGCAGTTCTTC
TRBJ2-2	TRBV13	.	.	CASGLMFARDTGELFF	TGTGCCAGCGGCTTAATGTTCGCCCGGGACACCGGGGAGCTGTTTTTT
TRBJ1-1	TRBV11-2	many	.	CASSPGALRVTEAFF	TGTGCCAGCAGCCCCGGGGCTCTCCGCGTCACTGAAGCTTTCTTT
TRBJ2-1	TRBV28	many	TRBD2	CASKGLAGSYSYNEQFF	TGTGCCAGCAAGGGACTAGCGGGATCCTACTCCTACAATGAGCAGTTCTTC
TRBJ2-3	TRBV11-2	.	.	CASSLGSPQYF	TGTGCCAGCAGCTTAGGTTCTCCGCAGTATTTT
TRBJ2-5	TRBV7-9	many	.	CATPSGAGETQYF	TGTGCCACCCCGTCGGGGGCCGGAGAGACCCAGTACTTC
TRBJ2-4	TRBV28	.	TRBD1	CASSSAGQVAENIQYF	TGTGCCAGCAGTTCCGCGGGACAGGTAGCCGAAAACATTCAGTACTTC
TRBJ1-1	TRBV4-1	many	.	CASSQVYRGDTEAFF	TGCGCCAGCAGCCAAGTATATAGGGGAGACACTGAAGCTTTCTTT
TRBJ1-6	TRBV4-2	many	TRBD1	CASSQDGGQGAKSPLHF	TGTGCCAGCAGCCAAGATGGGGGACAGGGGGCAAAATCACCCCTCCACTTT
TRBJ1-1	TRBV27	few	.	CASSPNRENTEAFF	TGTGCCAGCAGCCCTAACAGAGAGAACACTGAAGCTTTCTTT
TRBJ2-5	TRBV5-6	many	.	CASSLGSRRETQYF	TGTGCCAGCAGCTTGGGATCGCGCCGGGAGACCCAGTACTTC
TRBJ2-3	TRBV20-1	many	.	CSARAPDTQYF	TGCAGTGCTAGAGCACCGGATACGCAGTATTTT
TRBJ1-5	TRBV29-1	many	.	CSVDPGGNQPQHF	TGCAGCGTGGACCCAGGGGGCAATCAGCCCCAGCATTTT
TRBJ2-1	TRBV6-4	many	.	CASSAGERDYNEQFF	TGTGCCAGCAGTGCAGGGGAGAGGGATTACAATGAGCAGTTCTTC
TRBJ2-6	TRBV5-4	many	.	CASSFGRALKGANVLTF	TGTGCCAGCAGCTTCGGACGCGCCCTAAAGGGGGCCAACGTCCTGACTTTC
TRBJ2-7	TRBV4-2	.	.	CASSQVDRSDYHYEQYF	TGTGCCAGCAGCCAGGTCGACAGGTCGGACTACCATTACGAGCAGTACTTC
TRBJ1-4	TRBV20-1	many	.	CSARVPATTTNEKLFF	TGCAGTGCTAGAGTACCAGCCACGACAACTAATGAAAAACTGTTTTTT
TRBJ2-5	TRBV11-2	many	TRBD1	CASSPRDSVYGTQYF	TGTGCCAGCAGCCCCCGGGACAGCGTTTACGGGACCCAGTACTTC
TRBJ2-3	TRBV6-5	many	TRBD2	CASSYDSASGGLASTDTQYF	TGTGCCAGCAGTTACGATTCGGCTAGCGGGGGGCTAGCTAGCACAGATACGCAGTATTTT
TRBJ2-7	TRBV12-3/TRBV12-4	.	.	CASSQARREQYF	TGTGCCAGCAGCCAGGCACGACGCGAGCAGTACTTC
TRBJ2-3	TRBV28	.	.	CASSFSPWGTDTQYF	TGTGCCAGCAGTTTCTCACCCTGGGGGACAGATACGCAGTATTTT
TRBJ2-7	TRBV5-1	.	.	CASSWGDRSYEQYF	TGCGCCAGCAGCTGGGGTGACAGATCCTACGAGCAGTACTTC
TRBJ2-3	TRBV20-1	many	TRBD2	CSADFAGAGETDTQYF	TGCAGTGCTGACTTTGCGGGAGCGGGGGAAACAGATACGCAGTATTTT
TRBJ1-2	TRBV6-2/TRBV6-3	many	TRBD1	CASSKGGTNYGYTF	TGTGCCAGCAGCAAAGGGGGCACTAACTATGGCTACACCTTC
TRBJ2-1	TRBV3-1	many	TRBD2	CASSPTSGQQFF	TGTGCCAGCAGCCCAACTAGCGGTCAGCAGTTCTTC
TRBJ1-4	TRBV7-9	.	TRBD1	CASSPTGPNEKLFF	TGTGCCAGCAGCCCGACAGGGCCTAATGAAAAACTGTTTTTT
TRBJ2-7	TRBV27	many	.	CASSLKAGLTYEQYF	TGTGCCAGCAGTTTAAAGGCGGGCCTAACCTACGAGCAGTACTTC
TRBJ2-3	TRBV9	few	.	CASSVSPGENAQYF	TGTGCCAGCAGCGTAAGTCCAGGGGAGAATGCGCAGTATTTT
TRBJ2-3	TRBV20-1	many	.	CSARDLSQSTDTQYF	TGCAGTGCTAGAGATCTGAGTCAGAGCACAGATACGCAGTATTTT
TRBJ1-2	TRBV7-2	.	.	CASSLVPAGMINYGYTF	TGTGCCAGCAGCTTAGTTCCCGCCGGCATGATTAACTATGGCTACACCTTC